Shown below are 27 T cell receptor beta chains from a single sample sequenced in a study of T cell changes during pregnancy in multiple sclerosis. Method: immunoSEQ multiplex PCR; TCRdb's copy keeps in-frame clones and lacks some. The sample holds 80,000 to 130,000 clones, around 93% seen once. The sample in question was peripheral blood, obtained before pregnancy. The receptors stem from a female donor with multiple sclerosis, enrolled in a pregnancy study.

The DNA of the CDR3 is TGCGCCAGCAGCTTCATTCCGGGAGCAGAAGATACGCAGTATTTT. This encodes CASSFIPGAEDTQYF. The chain carries TRBV5-1 and TRBJ2-3; a weak D match, TRBD2 (6 bases). The V end was cut by 2 bases, the J end by 5 bases, with 15 bases between. There are 15 residues in the CDR3. Germline CDR1 SGHRS, CDR2 YFSETQ. Complete variable domain (other parts from reference TRBV5-1 and TRBJ2-3): KAGVTQTPRYLIKTRGQQVTLSCSPISGHRSVSWYQQTPGQGLQFLFEYFSETQRNKGNFPGRFSGRQFSNSRSEMNVSTLELGDSALYLCASSFIPGAEDTQYFGPGTRLTVL.

The chain uses TRBV6-4 and TRBJ2-1; 12 positions match TRBD2. The CDR3 runs to 19 residues. In germline, CDR1 is MRHNA, CDR2 SNTAGT. J was trimmed by 1 base and V by 0 bases; bases with no gene match: 7. CDR3 sequence reads: CASSDSKTSGSGSYNEQFF. As DNA, the CDR3 is TGTGCCAGCAGTGACTCGAAGACTAGCGGGAGTGGTTCCTACAATGAGCAGTTCTTC.

The gene calls are TRBV19 and TRBJ2-5; weak D call: TRBD1 (6 bases). V was clipped by 4 bases and J by 3 bases, with 9 bases between them. The germline V gene has CDR1 LNHDA and CDR2 SQIVND (reference sequence). The CDR3 covers 13 residues. CDR3 region: CASSTRTEETQYF. The CDR3 bases are TGTGCCAGTAGTACAAGGACAGAAGAGACCCAGTACTTC. Complete variable domain (other parts from reference TRBV19 and TRBJ2-5): DGGITQSPKYLFRKEGQNVTLSCEQNLNHDAMYWYRQDPGQGLRLIYYSQIVNDFQKGDIAEGYSVSREKKESFPLTVTSAQKNPTAFYLCASSTRTEETQYFGPGTRLLVL.

This chain joins TRBV30 and TRBJ2-3; 10 positions agree with TRBD2. The CDR3 is 18 residues long. Trimming cost V 4 bases and J 2 bases; bases outside gene matches: 15. Per the germline V gene, CDR1 is GTSNPN and CDR2 is SVGIG (reference sequence). CDR3 DNA: TGTGCCTGGAAGGGGTTGTGGACTAGCGGAAAATACACAGATACGCAGTATTTT. Translation: CAWKGLWTSGKYTDTQYF.

V and J are TRBV2 and TRBJ2-3; D not certain. CDR1 SNHLY and CDR2 FYNNEI come from the germline V gene. The CDR3 has 14 amino acids. Trimming left V 4 bases short and J 1 base short, with 9 bases between. DNA for the CDR3: TGTGCCAGCAGTGGAGAGAGCCGCACAGATACGCAGTATTTT. Its translation is CASSGESRTDTQYF.

The genes are TRBV7-9 and TRBJ2-5, with TRBD1 matching over 10 bases. This CDR3 is built from 15 residues. Germline-derived CDR1 and CDR2 are SEHNR and FQNEAQ (reference sequence). V was clipped by 5 bases and J by 4 bases; unmatched bases: 7. The CDR3, as DNA: TGTGCCAGCAGCCCCGGGACAGGGGCCCCAGAGACCCAGTACTTC. It yields the protein CASSPGTGAPETQYF.

V usage is TRBV6-1 and J usage is TRBJ1-3, with a tentative D call TRBD1 (6 bases). V was pared by 7 bases and J by 0 bases, with 13 bases between. In germline, CDR1 is MNHNS, CDR2 SASEGT. The CDR3 totals 15 residues. Written as DNA, the CDR3 is TGTGCCAGCAAGACAGGTCCGAGCTCTGGAAACACCATATATTTT. Translation: CASKTGPSSGNTIYF.

V usage is TRBV9 and J usage is TRBJ2-5, with D perhaps matching TRBD1 (5 bases). CDR1 SGDLS and CDR2 YYNGEE come from the germline V gene. The V gene lost 3 bases and the J gene lost 2 bases, with 14 bases spanning the gap. The CDR3 sequence is 15 residues long. CDR3 DNA sequence: TGTGCCAGCAGCGCCTTAGGACACTCTCAAGAGACCCAGTACTTC. Residues: CASSALGHSQETQYF.

The chain uses TRBV30 and TRBJ1-2, with a possible D match to TRBD1 (6 bases). Deletions cut 4 bases from V and 4 bases from J, with 25 bases between. The V gene's germline CDR1 is GTSNPN and CDR2 SVGIG (reference sequence). The CDR3 contains 17 residues. CDR3 sequence (DNA): TGTGCCTGGACTAGGGCTGGGGGGCGGGGGTTTGGCTATGGCTACACCTTC. Its protein product is CAWTRAGGRGFGYGYTF.

The chain links TRBV5-1 to TRBJ2-7, with D maybe TRBD1 (6 bases). The germline CDR1 and CDR2 sequences are SGHRS and YFSETQ. V was cut by 3 bases and J by 0 bases, with 7 bases left in between. CDR3 size: 13 residues. The CDR3 here is CASSSDSSYEQYF. The CDR3 coding sequence is TGCGCCAGCAGCTCGGACAGCTCCTACGAGCAGTACTTC.

V usage is TRBV19 and J usage is TRBJ2-3, with D perhaps matching TRBD2 (6 bases). Germline V gene data show CDR1 as LNHDA and CDR2 as SQIVND (reference sequence). V lost 5 bases and J 2 bases, leaving 20 bases between the germline ends. The CDR3 consists of 17 residues. The CDR3 nucleotides are TGTGCCAGTAGTTCTCCCCGGGGGAGACTATACACAGATACGCAGTATTTT. This codes for CASSSPRGRLYTDTQYF. Using reference TRBV19 and TRBJ2-3 for the parts outside the CDR3, the full variable domain is DGGITQSPKYLFRKEGQNVTLSCEQNLNHDAMYWYRQDPGQGLRLIYYSQIVNDFQKGDIAEGYSVSREKKESFPLTVTSAQKNPTAFYLCASSSPRGRLYTDTQYFGPGTRLTVL.

V and J are TRBV6-1 and TRBJ2-2; TRBD1 matches 7 bases. After removal of 4 bases from V and 3 bases from J, the junction contained 8 bases not matched to a gene. This CDR3 is built from 16 residues. CDR1 and CDR2 (germline): MNHNS, SASEGT. The CDR3 here is CASSGGDRVYTGELFF. DNA of the CDR3: TGTGCCAGCAGTGGAGGGGACAGAGTCTACACCGGGGAGCTGTTTTTT.

The chain recombines TRBV7-3 with TRBJ2-3, with D perhaps matching TRBD1 (5 bases). This CDR3 is built from 15 residues. Trimming took off 1 base at V and 3 bases at J, with 11 bases between the two ends. CDR1 SGHTA and CDR2 FQGTGA come from the germline V gene. Here the CDR3 reads CASSLKLGRTDTQYF. CDR3 bases: TGTGCCAGCAGCTTAAAGCTGGGGCGGACAGATACGCAGTATTTT.

This clone was detected once. The chain links TRBV30 to TRBJ1-3; 8 positions agree with TRBD1. V dropped 0 bases and J dropped 0; count of bases not matched to a gene: 7. Germline lookup yields CDR1 GTSNPN and CDR2 SVGIG (reference sequence). This CDR3 contains 17 residues. The CDR3 spells CAWSVRAGGRSGNTIYF. In nucleotides, the CDR3 is TGTGCCTGGAGTGTAAGGGCAGGGGGCCGCTCTGGAAACACCATATATTTT.

The gene calls are TRBV19 and TRBJ1-1; D not resolved. Germline CDR1 LNHDA, CDR2 SQIVND (reference sequence). Trimming stripped 7 bases from V and 3 bases from J, with 15 bases between. The length of the CDR3 is 14 residues. CDR3 loop: CASTQRQVDTEAFF. CDR3 DNA sequence: TGTGCCAGTACCCAAAGACAAGTGGACACTGAAGCTTTCTTT.

This chain links TRBV5-1 with TRBJ2-6, with a tentative D call TRBD1 (6 bases). The germline gives CDR1 SGHRS, CDR2 YFSETQ. CDR3 size: 15 residues. The V end was cut by 3 bases, the J end by 4 bases, with 11 bases between. CDR3 region: CASSSGHTGANVLTF. In DNA form, the CDR3 reads TGCGCCAGCAGCTCGGGACATACCGGGGCCAACGTCCTGACTTTC.

This clone was seen just once. The rearrangement uses TRBV4-1 and TRBJ2-1; 8 nucleotides line up with TRBD2. Germline values: CDR1 MGHRA, CDR2 YSYEKL. With V trimmed by 0 bases and J by 7 bases, 5 bases remained unmatched. This CDR3 is built from 15 residues. CDR3 protein: CASSQDYPSGNEQFF. CDR3 sequence (DNA): TGCGCCAGCAGCCAAGATTATCCTAGCGGGAATGAGCAGTTCTTC.

This clone showed up just a few times. V gene TRBV7-9 combines with J gene TRBJ1-4; D is perhaps TRBD1 (6 bases). CDR1 SEHNR and CDR2 FQNEAQ come from the germline V gene (reference sequence). The CDR3 covers 15 residues. V lost 5 bases, J lost 0 bases, and 10 bases lay in between. This CDR3 reads CASSLGTSTNEKLFF. The DNA of the CDR3 is TGTGCCAGCAGCCTCGGGACATCAACTAATGAAAAACTGTTTTTT.

This chain joins TRBV4-3 and TRBJ2-7; D not certain. The CDR3 totals 15 residues. Trimming pared 0 bases from V and 2 bases from J, leaving 11 bases between. CDR1 is LGHNA, CDR2 YSLEER, per germline. The CDR3 DNA reads TGCGCCAGCAGCCAAGAGTCCTCTCCGGCCTACGAGCAGTACTTC. It encodes CASSQESSPAYEQYF.

The rearrangement uses TRBV6-1 and TRBJ1-2; 10 bases match TRBD1. This CDR3 spans 17 amino acids. The V and J ends lost 2 bases and 2 bases, in that order; junction bases with no gene match: 8. CDR1 is MNHNS, CDR2 SASEGT, per germline. The CDR3 reads CASSELDRGPRNYGYTF. CDR3 bases: TGTGCCAGCAGTGAATTAGACAGGGGGCCAAGAAACTATGGCTACACCTTC.

V and J are TRBV27 and TRBJ2-3, with TRBD2 identical over 11 bases. The V gene's germline CDR1 is MNHEY and CDR2 SMNVEV (reference sequence). The CDR3 has 15 amino acids. V lost 6 bases to trimming and J lost 4 bases; unmatched junction nucleotides: 6. Here the CDR3 reads CASRVAGGPPDTQYF. For the CDR3, the DNA is TGTGCCAGCAGAGTAGCGGGAGGGCCTCCAGATACGCAGTATTTT.

The chain couples TRBV25-1 to TRBJ2-2, with 10 bases fitting TRBD1. V dropped 7 bases and J dropped 5; count of bases not matched to a gene: 4. The CDR3 loop spans 14 amino acids. Germline CDR1 reads MGHDK; CDR2 reads SYGVNS. CDR3 residues: CASKTGGRTGELFF. The CDR3 coding sequence is TGTGCCAGCAAGACAGGGGGCCGAACCGGGGAGCTGTTTTTT.

The genes are TRBV5-4 and TRBJ2-1; D possibly corresponds to TRBD2 (5 bases). Germline CDR1 and CDR2: SGHNT and YYREEE (reference sequence). This CDR3 has 15 residues. Trimming stripped 4 bases from V and 0 bases from J, with 11 bases between. The DNA for the CDR3 is TGTGCCAGCAGCAGCTACCGGGACTCCTACAATGAGCAGTTCTTC. Translating it yields CASSSYRDSYNEQFF.

The J gene is TRBJ1-1, the V gene TRBV6-4, with TRBD1 matching over 7 bases. CDR3 size: 13 residues. After removal of 6 bases from V and 4 bases from J, the junction contained 5 bases not matched to a gene. In germline, CDR1 is MRHNA, CDR2 SNTAGT. CDR3 residues: CASSATGATEAFF. In nucleotides, the CDR3 is TGTGCCAGCAGCGCAACAGGGGCCACTGAAGCTTTCTTT.

This clone was seen a handful of times. The chain uses TRBV11-3 and TRBJ2-7, with D perhaps TRBD1 (5 bases). The germline CDR1 and CDR2 sequences are SGHNT and YENEEA. The V gene lost 5 bases and the J gene lost 2 bases, with 13 bases spanning the gap. The CDR3 consists of 14 residues. The CDR3 protein is CASSHQGETYEQYF. DNA for the CDR3: TGTGCCAGCAGCCATCAAGGGGAAACCTACGAGCAGTACTTC.

The rearrangement joins TRBV6-1 to TRBJ1-5; D is perhaps TRBD1 (5 bases). V shed 2 bases and J shed 4 bases, with 15 bases lying between them. Germline lookup yields CDR1 MNHNS and CDR2 SASEGT. The CDR3 spans 16 residues. CDR3 nucleotide sequence: TGTGCCAGCAGTGAATGGGGCAGTGAACCAAATCAGCCCCAGCATTTT. The encoded protein is CASSEWGSEPNQPQHF.

This clone showed up just once. The chain employs TRBV30 and TRBJ1-2; tentatively, D is TRBD1 (6 bases). This CDR3 spans 13 amino acids. V was trimmed by 8 bases and J by 4 bases, leaving 17 bases between them. CDR1 and CDR2 from the germline V gene are GTSNPN and SVGIG (reference sequence). The CDR3 sequence: CAAKPGQIYGYTF. The CDR3 DNA sequence: TGTGCCGCAAAACCCGGACAGATCTATGGCTACACCTTC.